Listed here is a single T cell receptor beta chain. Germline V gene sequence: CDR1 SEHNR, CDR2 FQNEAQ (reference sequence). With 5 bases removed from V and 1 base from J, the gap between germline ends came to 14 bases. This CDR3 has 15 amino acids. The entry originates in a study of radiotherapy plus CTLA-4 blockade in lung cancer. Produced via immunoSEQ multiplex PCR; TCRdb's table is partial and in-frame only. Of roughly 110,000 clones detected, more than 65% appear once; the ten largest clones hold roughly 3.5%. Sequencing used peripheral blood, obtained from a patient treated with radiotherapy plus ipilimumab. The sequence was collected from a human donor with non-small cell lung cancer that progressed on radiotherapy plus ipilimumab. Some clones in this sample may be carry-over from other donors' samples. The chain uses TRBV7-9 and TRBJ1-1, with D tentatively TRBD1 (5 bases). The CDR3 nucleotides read TGTGCCAGCAGCCCAGAGCCGGGGGGGAACACTGAAGCTTTCTTT. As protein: CASSPEPGGNTEAFF.